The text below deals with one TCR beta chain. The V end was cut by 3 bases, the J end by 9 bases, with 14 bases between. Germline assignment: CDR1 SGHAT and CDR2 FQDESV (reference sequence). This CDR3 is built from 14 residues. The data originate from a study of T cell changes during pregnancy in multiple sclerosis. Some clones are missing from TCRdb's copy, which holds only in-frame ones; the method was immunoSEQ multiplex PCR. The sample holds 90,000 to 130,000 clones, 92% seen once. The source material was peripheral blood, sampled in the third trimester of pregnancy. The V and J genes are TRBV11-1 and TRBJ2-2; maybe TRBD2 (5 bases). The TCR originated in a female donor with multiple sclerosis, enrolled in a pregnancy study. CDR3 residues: CASSFTASSRELFF. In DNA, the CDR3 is TGTGCCAGCAGCTTCACGGCTAGCTCAAGGGAGCTGTTTTTT.